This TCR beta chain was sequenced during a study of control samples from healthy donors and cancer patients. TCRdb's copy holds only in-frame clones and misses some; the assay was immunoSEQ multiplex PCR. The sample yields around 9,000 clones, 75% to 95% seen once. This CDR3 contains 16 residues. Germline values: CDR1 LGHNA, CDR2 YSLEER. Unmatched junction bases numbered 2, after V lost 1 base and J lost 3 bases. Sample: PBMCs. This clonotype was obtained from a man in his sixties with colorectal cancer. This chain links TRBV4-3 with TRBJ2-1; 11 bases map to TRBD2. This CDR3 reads CASSQGLAGNYNEQFF. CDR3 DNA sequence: TGCGCCAGCAGCCAAGGACTAGCGGGAAACTACAATGAGCAGTTCTTC.